Below are 27 T cell receptor beta chains sequenced from a single sample in a study of T cell responses to AZD1222 COVID-19 vaccine (dated by TCRdb to about 2021). Libraries were built with the immunoSEQ multiplex PCR assay. This is the immuneACCESS table as TCRdb keeps it, with only in-frame sequences that have V and J called. A part of the clones is gone; compared with another copy, unresolved V genes explain less than half, and the rest is unexplained. The sample profile shows 200,000 or so clones; 90% to 95% of them were found once. Roughly 9.8% of the sample rests with the top ten. Taken with the paper, the label for time point translates to: baseline before first vaccination. The material sequenced was peripheral blood, taken on day 0 of AZD1222 vaccination. The receptors stem from an adult in good health.

The count of this clone is one. CDR3 nucleotides: TGTGCCAGCAGCCTAAAAGGGGGGGGTTCTGGAAACACCATATATTTT. It yields the protein CASSLKGGGSGNTIYF. The rearrangement links TRBV7-6 to TRBJ1-3, with a weak D call TRBD1 (6 bases). CDR3 length: 16 residues. Germline V CDR1 and CDR2: SGHVS, FNYEAQ. Trimming stripped 5 bases from V and 1 base from J, with 15 bases between.

The J gene is TRBJ2-1, the V gene TRBV29-1; D call uncertain. V lost 4 bases and J lost 6, with 16 bases in between. Germline V gene data show CDR1 as SQVTM and CDR2 as ANQGSEA. This CDR3 spans 14 amino acids. DNA of the CDR3: TGCAGCGTTGGCTTTCTCGGGCAATCCAATGAGCAGTTCTTC. It is translated as CSVGFLGQSNEQFF.

The genes are TRBV28 and TRBJ2-5; 11 bases map to TRBD1. The germline V gene has CDR1 MDHEN and CDR2 SYDVKM. This CDR3 contains 17 residues. The V and J ends lost 2 bases and 5 bases, in that order; junction bases with no gene match: 10. This CDR3 is CASSLPMGTGGGETQYF. CDR3 nucleotides: TGTGCCAGCAGTTTACCCATGGGGACAGGGGGTGGTGAGACCCAGTACTTC.

The chain uses TRBV19 and TRBJ2-2; D unclear. Germline V gene lookup returns CDR1 LNHDA and CDR2 SQIVND (reference sequence). CDR3 size: 13 residues. V lost 3 bases, J lost 3 bases, and 5 bases lay in between. The CDR3 reads CASSMPDTGELFF. For the CDR3, the DNA is TGTGCCAGTAGTATGCCAGACACCGGGGAGCTGTTTTTT.

The rearrangement joins TRBV30 to TRBJ2-5; D is possibly TRBD1 or TRBD2 (5 bases each). Germline V gives CDR1 GTSNPN, CDR2 SVGIG (reference sequence). The CDR3 totals 13 residues. The germline V and J ends were trimmed by 0 bases and 5 bases, with 10 bases remaining between them. CDR3 protein: CAWSVQGTETQYF. CDR3 coding DNA: TGTGCCTGGAGTGTACAAGGGACCGAGACCCAGTACTTC.

The chain is built from TRBV2 and TRBJ2-7; a possible D gene is TRBD2 (6 bases). The length of the CDR3 is 14 residues. V lost 4 bases and J 3 bases, leaving 13 bases between the germline ends. Germline V gene lookup returns CDR1 SNHLY and CDR2 FYNNEI. The CDR3 region is CASSVGGFDYEQYF. CDR3 in DNA: TGTGCCAGCAGTGTCGGAGGGTTCGACTACGAGCAGTACTTC.

J is TRBJ1-2 and V is TRBV15; D might be TRBD1 (5 bases). V was trimmed by 5 bases and J by 0 bases, leaving 10 bases between them. The CDR3 consists of 14 residues. Germline lookup yields CDR1 LNHNV and CDR2 YYDKDF (reference sequence). The CDR3 region is CATSLTATNYGYTF. In DNA form, the CDR3 reads TGTGCCACCAGCTTGACAGCGACTAACTATGGCTACACCTTC.

The chain employs TRBV5-1 and TRBJ1-2; 7 bases are a match to TRBD1. CDR1 and CDR2 (germline): SGHRS, YFSETQ. Trimming at V came to 6 bases and at J to 3 bases, leaving 11 bases not matched to a gene. The CDR3 is 15 residues long. The CDR3 region is CASNVGTASYYGYTF. Written as DNA, the CDR3 is TGCGCCAGCAACGTCGGGACAGCCTCTTACTATGGCTACACCTTC.

The chain joins TRBV19 to TRBJ2-5; D tentatively fits TRBD1 or TRBD2 (6 bases each). This CDR3 has 16 amino acids. V lost 0 bases to trimming and J lost 2 bases, with 13 bases between them. CDR1 and CDR2 from the germline V gene are LNHDA and SQIVND (reference sequence). The CDR3 DNA reads as TGTGCCAGTAGTATAGATCGGGGGACACCACAAGAGACCCAGTACTTC. The encoded protein is CASSIDRGTPQETQYF.

The chain uses TRBV28 and TRBJ1-1; possible D gene TRBD1, 5 bases. Trimming shortened V by 5 bases and J by 1 base, and 11 bases separated the two germline ends. The germline V gene has CDR1 MDHEN and CDR2 SYDVKM. This CDR3 is built from 14 residues. The CDR3 sequence is CASSQQVTNTEAFF. The CDR3 nucleotides read TGTGCCAGCAGTCAACAGGTAACGAACACTGAAGCTTTCTTT. The full variable domain, in which reference TRBV28 and TRBJ1-1 provide the parts outside the CDR3, is DVKVTQSSRYLVKRTGEKVFLECVQDMDHENMFWYRQDPGLGLRLIYFSYDVKMKEKGDIPEGYSVSREKKERFSLILESASTNQTSMYLCASSQQVTNTEAFFGQGTRLTVV.

The chain uses TRBV5-1 and TRBJ1-6; D is unclear. Trimming removed 1 base at V and 10 bases at J, with 18 bases between. Per germline, CDR1 SGHRS and CDR2 YFSETQ. The CDR3 covers 16 residues. The CDR3 bases are TGCGCCAGCAGCTTGAGCCACGGACCCACGGGGTCACCCCTCCACTTT. It yields the protein CASSLSHGPTGSPLHF.

The V call is TRBV6-5, the J call TRBJ2-1; the match to TRBD2 covers 7 bases. J lost 9 bases, V lost 6 bases, and 8 bases had no gene match. Germline loops: CDR1 MNHEY, CDR2 SVGAGI. The CDR3 totals 13 residues. CDR3 sequence reads: CASSILGRSEQFF. The CDR3 coding sequence is TGTGCCAGCAGCATACTCGGGAGGTCTGAGCAGTTCTTC.

This clone was seen only a few times. The chain uses TRBV2 and TRBJ2-7; D is ambiguous. The CDR3 has 13 residues. The ends were cut back, 0 bases at V and 5 bases at J, with 8 bases in the middle. Germline assignment: CDR1 SNHLY and CDR2 FYNNEI. In nucleotides, the CDR3 is TGTGCCAGCAGTGAAGCGCAGGCCGACGAGCAGTACTTC. Translating gives CASSEAQADEQYF.

This sequence joins TRBV3-1 (or the pseudogene TRBV3-2) and TRBJ1-6, with D uncertain. CDR1 is LGHDT and CDR2 is YNNKEL in the germline V gene (reference sequence). Trimming removed 2 bases at V and 10 bases at J, with 12 bases between. CDR3 length: 14 residues. The CDR3 is CASSQIALESPLHF. In DNA, the CDR3 is TGTGCCAGCAGCCAAATAGCGCTTGAATCACCCCTCCACTTT.

V and J are TRBV4-3 and TRBJ1-1; D is unresolved. Trimming pared 1 base from V and 6 bases from J, leaving 12 bases between. Germline V gene sequence: CDR1 LGHNA, CDR2 YSLEER. This CDR3 spans 14 amino acids. CDR3 amino acids: CASSQGMGLAEAFF. The CDR3 DNA follows: TGCGCCAGCAGCCAAGGTATGGGGTTGGCTGAAGCTTTCTTT.

This clone has a single count. This chain connects TRBV19 to TRBJ2-4; TRBD2 might be the D (6 bases). V lost 6 bases and J 7 bases, leaving 16 bases between the germline ends. Germline lookup yields CDR1 LNHDA and CDR2 SQIVND (reference sequence). CDR3 size: 14 residues. The CDR3 loop is CASSQPGVTNIQYF. The DNA for the CDR3 is TGTGCCAGTAGCCAGCCGGGAGTGACCAACATTCAGTACTTC.

The chain employs TRBV7-5 and TRBJ2-3; the D segment call TRBD1 is taken from the table without a DNA check. TRBV7-5 is shown as a pseudogene. This CDR3 has 14 residues. The CDR3 DNA follows: TGTGCCAGAAGCAAACAGGGTCTGGGGGATACGCAGTATTTT. This sequence encodes CARSKQGLGDTQYF.

V gene TRBV5-1 combines with J gene TRBJ2-7; D is unresolved. Germline CDR1 reads SGHRS; CDR2 reads YFSETQ. The CDR3 loop spans 15 amino acids. Trimming removed 0 bases from V and 0 bases from J, with 10 bases in between. The CDR3 spells CASSLEDRVSYEQYF. CDR3 DNA: TGCGCCAGCAGCTTGGAGGATAGGGTCTCCTACGAGCAGTACTTC.

The chain is built from TRBV9 and TRBJ2-3, with D perhaps TRBD1 or TRBD2 (5 bases each). This CDR3 has 14 residues. CDR1 is SGDLS and CDR2 is YYNGEE in the germline V gene. Between the trimmed V and J ends, which lost 2 bases and 0 bases, there was a span of 7 bases. The CDR3 nucleotides read TGTGCCAGCAGCGTGGGGGACAGCACAGATACGCAGTATTTT. Its protein is CASSVGDSTDTQYF.

This rearrangement joins TRBV29-1 to TRBJ2-3, with TRBD1 matching 7 bases. Germline values: CDR1 SQVTM, CDR2 ANQGSEA. Trimming took 6 bases from V and 2 from J; bases not matched to a gene: 5. This CDR3 region has 13 residues. The CDR3: CSVMGQYTDTQYF. For the CDR3, the DNA is TGCAGCGTGATGGGACAGTACACAGATACGCAGTATTTT.

The rearrangement links TRBV2 to TRBJ2-2; D call uncertain. V was trimmed by 7 bases and J by 1 base, leaving 13 bases between them. CDR1 is SNHLY, CDR2 FYNNEI, per germline. The CDR3 has 15 amino acids. In DNA, the CDR3 is TGTGCCAGCACCACTACCCGGTGGAACACCGGGGAGCTGTTTTTT. Protein sequence: CASTTTRWNTGELFF.

This clone has only one observation. The genes are TRBV5-4 and TRBJ2-7; no clear D gene. Germline V gene sequence: CDR1 SGHNT, CDR2 YYREEE (reference sequence). V was pared by 2 bases and J by 3 bases, with 9 bases between. This CDR3 is built from 13 residues. The CDR3 DNA reads TGTGCCAGCAGCTTCGATTTCGGCTACGAGCAGTACTTC. This gives the protein CASSFDFGYEQYF.

V is TRBV6-6 and J is TRBJ2-5, with 12 positions matching TRBD2. With 6 bases clipped from V and 5 bases from J, the junction kept 7 bases outside the gene matches. CDR3 length: 15 amino acids. Germline V gives CDR1 MNHNY, CDR2 SVGAGI (reference sequence). The chain's CDR3 is CASSKTSGRSETQYF. The CDR3 DNA sequence: TGTGCCAGCAGCAAGACTAGCGGGAGATCCGAGACCCAGTACTTC.

The chain employs TRBV19 and TRBJ1-2, with D possibly being TRBD1 (6 bases). The CDR3 is made up of 15 amino acids. CDR1 is LNHDA, CDR2 SQIVND, per germline (reference sequence). The ends were cut back, 4 bases at V and 4 bases at J, with 16 bases in the middle. The CDR3, as DNA: TGTGCCAGTAGTACAGACAGGTTCGGAGGCTATGGCTACACCTTC. This encodes CASSTDRFGGYGYTF.

Only one count was recorded for this clone. V is TRBV27 and J is TRBJ2-1; the D gene is possibly TRBD2 (5 bases). The CDR3 runs 14 residues. Trimming removed 4 bases at V and 0 bases at J, with 7 bases between. Per germline, CDR1 MNHEY and CDR2 SMNVEV (reference sequence). CDR3 residues: CASSSAASYNEQFF. The CDR3 DNA is TGTGCCAGCAGTTCAGCGGCCTCCTACAATGAGCAGTTCTTC.

The chain has TRBV7-3 and TRBJ2-3, with D perhaps matching TRBD2 (6 bases). V was shortened by 5 bases and J by 5 bases, with 14 bases between the two germline ends. CDR1 and CDR2 (germline): SGHTA, FQGTGA. The CDR3 has 14 residues. CDR3 nucleotides: TGTGCCAGCAGCCTAGGGGAGGAAGTAGATACGCAGTATTTT. As protein: CASSLGEEVDTQYF.

A remark on this clone: Other nucleotide sequences in the sample specify the same CDR3. The chain is built from TRBV5-1 and TRBJ1-3; D unclear. This CDR3 has 12 amino acids. Germline CDR1 SGHRS, CDR2 YFSETQ. Deletions cut 4 bases from V and 4 bases from J, with 6 bases between. Written as DNA, the CDR3 is TGCGCCAGCAGCCTCGGGGGAAACACCATATATTTT. Translating gives CASSLGGNTIYF.